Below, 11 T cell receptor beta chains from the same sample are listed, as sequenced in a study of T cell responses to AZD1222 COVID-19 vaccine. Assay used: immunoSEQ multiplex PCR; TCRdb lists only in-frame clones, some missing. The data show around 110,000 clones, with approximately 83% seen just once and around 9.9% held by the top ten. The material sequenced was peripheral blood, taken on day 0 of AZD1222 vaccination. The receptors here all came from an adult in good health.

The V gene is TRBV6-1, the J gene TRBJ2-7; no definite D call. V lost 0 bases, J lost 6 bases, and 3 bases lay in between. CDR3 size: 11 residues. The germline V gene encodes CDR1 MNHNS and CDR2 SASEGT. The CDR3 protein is CASSEAVEQYF. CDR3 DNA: TGTGCCAGCAGTGAAGCCGTCGAGCAGTACTTC.

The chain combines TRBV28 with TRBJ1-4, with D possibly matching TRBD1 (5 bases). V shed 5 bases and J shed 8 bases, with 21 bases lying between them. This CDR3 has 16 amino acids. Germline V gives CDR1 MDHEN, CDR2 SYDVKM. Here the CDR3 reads CASSKWDPNRREKLFF. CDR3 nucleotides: TGTGCCAGCAGTAAATGGGACCCTAATCGAAGGGAAAAACTGTTTTTT.

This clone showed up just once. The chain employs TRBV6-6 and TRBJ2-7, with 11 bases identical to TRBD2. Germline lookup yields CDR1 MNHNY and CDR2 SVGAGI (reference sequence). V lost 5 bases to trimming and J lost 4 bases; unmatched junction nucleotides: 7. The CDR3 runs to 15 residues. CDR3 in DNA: TGTGCCAGCAGTGTAGCGGGAGGGCCCGGGTACGAGCAGTACTTC. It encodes CASSVAGGPGYEQYF.

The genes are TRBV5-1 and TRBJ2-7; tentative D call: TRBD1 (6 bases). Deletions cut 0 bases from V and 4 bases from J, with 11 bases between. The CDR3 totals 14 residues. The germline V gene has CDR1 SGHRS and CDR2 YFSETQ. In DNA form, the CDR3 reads TGCGCCAGCAGCTTGGAAGCCAGGGGTTACGAGCAGTACTTC. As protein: CASSLEARGYEQYF.

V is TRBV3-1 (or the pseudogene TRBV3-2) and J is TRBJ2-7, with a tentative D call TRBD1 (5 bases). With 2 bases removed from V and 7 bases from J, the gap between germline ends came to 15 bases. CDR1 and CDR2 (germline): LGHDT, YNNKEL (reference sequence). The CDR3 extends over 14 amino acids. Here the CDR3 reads CASSQSGRAVEQYF. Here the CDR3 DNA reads TGTGCCAGCAGCCAATCAGGGCGCGCGGTTGAGCAGTACTTC.

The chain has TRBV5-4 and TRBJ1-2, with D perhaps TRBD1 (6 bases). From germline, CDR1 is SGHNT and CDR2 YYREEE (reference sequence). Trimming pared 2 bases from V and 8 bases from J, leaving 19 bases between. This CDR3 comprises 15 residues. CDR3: CASSLWAGQGTGYTF. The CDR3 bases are TGTGCCAGCAGCTTATGGGCAGGGCAGGGGACGGGCTACACCTTC.

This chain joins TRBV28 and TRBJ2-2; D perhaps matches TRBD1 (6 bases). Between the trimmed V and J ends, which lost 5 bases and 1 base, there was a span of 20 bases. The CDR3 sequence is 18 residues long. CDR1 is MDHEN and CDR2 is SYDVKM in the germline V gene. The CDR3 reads CASSPNPSIQGNTGELFF. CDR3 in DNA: TGTGCCAGCAGTCCTAACCCATCTATACAGGGGAACACCGGGGAGCTGTTTTTT.

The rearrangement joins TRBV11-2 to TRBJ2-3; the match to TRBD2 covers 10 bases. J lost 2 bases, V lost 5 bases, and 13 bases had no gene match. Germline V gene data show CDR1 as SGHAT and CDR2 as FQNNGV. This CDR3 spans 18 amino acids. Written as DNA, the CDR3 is TGTGCCAGCAGCCGATGGAGCGGGGGGGGGCTAAACACAGATACGCAGTATTTT. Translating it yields CASSRWSGGGLNTDTQYF.

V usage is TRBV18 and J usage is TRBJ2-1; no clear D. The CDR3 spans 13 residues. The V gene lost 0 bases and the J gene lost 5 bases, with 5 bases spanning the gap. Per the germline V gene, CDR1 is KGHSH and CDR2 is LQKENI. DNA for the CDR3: TGTGCCAGCTCACCACCTAGCCACAATGAGCAGTTCTTC. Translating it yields CASSPPSHNEQFF.

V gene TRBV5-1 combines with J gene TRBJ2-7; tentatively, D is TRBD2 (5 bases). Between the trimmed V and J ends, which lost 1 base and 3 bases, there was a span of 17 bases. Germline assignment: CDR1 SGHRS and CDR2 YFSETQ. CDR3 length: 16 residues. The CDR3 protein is CASSLRPPGGSYEQYF. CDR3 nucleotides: TGCGCCAGCAGCTTGCGTCCCCCTGGTGGGAGCTACGAGCAGTACTTC.

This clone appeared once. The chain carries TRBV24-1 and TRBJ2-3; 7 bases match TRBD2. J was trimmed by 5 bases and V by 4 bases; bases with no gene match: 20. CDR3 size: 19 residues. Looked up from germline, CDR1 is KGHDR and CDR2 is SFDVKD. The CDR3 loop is CATSERFTTAGHPGDTQYF. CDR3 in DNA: TGTGCCACCAGTGAACGCTTTACTACAGCGGGGCACCCGGGAGATACGCAGTATTTT.